A single T cell receptor beta chain is shown here with its context. Its cognate antigen is unknown. This sample was taken from a study of follicular helper T cells after annual influenza vaccination. V was cut by 7 bases and J by 0 bases, with 6 bases left in between. Per the germline V gene, CDR1 is SQVTM and CDR2 is ANQGSEA. The CDR3 extends over 11 amino acids. The time point was: 2015-2016 season, pre-vaccination. Sorted blood CD4 subsets were sequenced before and after adults received seasonal inactivated influenza vaccine. Sorted cTfh were non-naive CD4+CXCR5+PD-1+, either ICOS+CD38+ or ICOS-CD38-. Sequencing of TCRB used Survey level resolution. Clones were sequenced by immunoSEQ multiplex PCR, and TCRdb holds only the in-frame ones, with some missing. The table has about 10,000 clones, 85% to 90% seen once. Study-level points and caveats: ICOS-CD38- cTfh most often held earlier Day 7 ICOS+CD38+ clones.

This chain joins TRBV29-1 and TRBJ1-1; D not certain. The material sequenced was CXCR5+ CD38- circulating T follicular helper cells from blood, taken on the day of influenza vaccination. The subset denotes: circulating Tfh, non-naive CD4+CXCR5+PD-1+ (ICOS+CD38+ or ICOS-CD38-). The sequence derives from an adult who received the influenza vaccine. Written as DNA, the CDR3 is TGCAGCGCCGGGGTGAACACTGAAGCTTTCTTT. This translates into CSAGVNTEAFF.